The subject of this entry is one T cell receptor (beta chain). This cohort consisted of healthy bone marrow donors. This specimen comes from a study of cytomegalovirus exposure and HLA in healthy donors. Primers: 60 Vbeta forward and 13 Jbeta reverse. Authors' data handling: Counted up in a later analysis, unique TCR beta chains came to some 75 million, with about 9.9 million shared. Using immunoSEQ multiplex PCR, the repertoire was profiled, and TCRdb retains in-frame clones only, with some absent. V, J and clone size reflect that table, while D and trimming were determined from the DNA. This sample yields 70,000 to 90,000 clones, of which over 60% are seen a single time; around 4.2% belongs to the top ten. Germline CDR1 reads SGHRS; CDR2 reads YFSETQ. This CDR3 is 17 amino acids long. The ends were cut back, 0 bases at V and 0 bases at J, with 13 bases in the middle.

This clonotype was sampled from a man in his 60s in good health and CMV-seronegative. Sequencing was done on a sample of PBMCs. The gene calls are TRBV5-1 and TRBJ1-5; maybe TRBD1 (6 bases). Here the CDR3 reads CASSLGGQFNSNQPQHF. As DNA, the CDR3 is TGCGCCAGCAGCTTGGGGGGGCAATTTAATAGCAATCAGCCCCAGCATTTT.